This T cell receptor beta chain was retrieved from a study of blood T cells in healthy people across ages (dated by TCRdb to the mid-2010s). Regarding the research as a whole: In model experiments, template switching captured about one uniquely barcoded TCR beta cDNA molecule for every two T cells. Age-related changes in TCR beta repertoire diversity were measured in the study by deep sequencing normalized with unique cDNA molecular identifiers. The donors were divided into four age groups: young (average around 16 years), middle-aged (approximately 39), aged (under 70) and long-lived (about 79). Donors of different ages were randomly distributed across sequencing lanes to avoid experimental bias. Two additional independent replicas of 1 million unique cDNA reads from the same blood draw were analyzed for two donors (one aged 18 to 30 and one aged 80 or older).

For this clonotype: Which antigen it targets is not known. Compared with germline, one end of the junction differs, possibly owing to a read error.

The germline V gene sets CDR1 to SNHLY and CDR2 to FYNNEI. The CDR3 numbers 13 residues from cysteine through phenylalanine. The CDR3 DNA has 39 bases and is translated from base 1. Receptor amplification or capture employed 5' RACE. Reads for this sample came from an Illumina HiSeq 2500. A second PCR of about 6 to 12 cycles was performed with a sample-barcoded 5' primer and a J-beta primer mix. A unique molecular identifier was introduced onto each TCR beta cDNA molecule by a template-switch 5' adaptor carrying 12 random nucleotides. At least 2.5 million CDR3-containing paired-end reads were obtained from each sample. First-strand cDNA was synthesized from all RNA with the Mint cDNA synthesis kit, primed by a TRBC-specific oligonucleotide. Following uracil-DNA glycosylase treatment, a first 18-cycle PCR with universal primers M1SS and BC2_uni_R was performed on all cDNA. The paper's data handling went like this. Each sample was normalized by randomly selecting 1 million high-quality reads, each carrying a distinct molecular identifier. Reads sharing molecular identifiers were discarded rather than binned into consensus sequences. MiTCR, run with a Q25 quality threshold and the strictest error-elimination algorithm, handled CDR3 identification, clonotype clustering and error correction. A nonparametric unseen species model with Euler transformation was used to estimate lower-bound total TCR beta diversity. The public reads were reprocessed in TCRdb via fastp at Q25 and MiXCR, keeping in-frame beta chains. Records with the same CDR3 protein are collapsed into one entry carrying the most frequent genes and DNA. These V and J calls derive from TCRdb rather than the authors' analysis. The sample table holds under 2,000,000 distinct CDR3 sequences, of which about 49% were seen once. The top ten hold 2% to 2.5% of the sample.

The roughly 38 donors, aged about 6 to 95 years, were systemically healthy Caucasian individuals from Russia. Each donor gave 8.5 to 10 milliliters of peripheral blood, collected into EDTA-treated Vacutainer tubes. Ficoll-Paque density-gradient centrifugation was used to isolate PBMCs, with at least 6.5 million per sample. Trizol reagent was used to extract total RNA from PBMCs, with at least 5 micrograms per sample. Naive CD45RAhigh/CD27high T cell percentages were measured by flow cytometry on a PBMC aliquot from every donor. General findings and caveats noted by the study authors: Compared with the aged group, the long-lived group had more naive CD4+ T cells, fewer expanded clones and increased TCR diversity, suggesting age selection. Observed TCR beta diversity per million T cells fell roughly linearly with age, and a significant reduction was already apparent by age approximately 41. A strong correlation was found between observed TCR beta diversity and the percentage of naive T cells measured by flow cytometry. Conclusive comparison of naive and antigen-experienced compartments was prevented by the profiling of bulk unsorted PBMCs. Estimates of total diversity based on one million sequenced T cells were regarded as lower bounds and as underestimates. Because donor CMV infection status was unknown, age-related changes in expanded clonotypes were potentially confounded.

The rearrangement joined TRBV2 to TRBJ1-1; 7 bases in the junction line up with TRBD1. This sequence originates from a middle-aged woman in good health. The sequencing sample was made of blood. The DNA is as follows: TGTGCCAGCGGTGACAGGGCGAACACTGAAGCTTTCTTT. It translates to CASGDRANTEAFF. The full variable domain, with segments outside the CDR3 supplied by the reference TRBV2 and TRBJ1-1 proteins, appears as EPEVTQTPSHQVTQMGQEVILRCVPISNHLYFYWYRQILGQKVEFLVSFYNNEISEKSEIFDDQFSVERPDGSNFTLKIRSTKLEDSAMYFCASGDRANTEAFFGQGTRLTVV.